These T cell receptor beta chains were read from a single sample in a study of TIL therapy for anti-PD-1-resistant metastatic lung cancer. Produced via immunoSEQ multiplex PCR; TCRdb's table is partial and in-frame only. The sample comprises about 100,000 clones, roughly two thirds of which are singletons, and roughly 11% rests with the top ten. The starting material was tumor tissue, obtained at baseline. Receptors originate from a person aged 25 to 85 with non-small cell lung cancer. Each CDR3 is given with its conserved first and last residue. A D gene is named only where the DNA matches it firmly. Rows may omit the clone size; those that give it use once, few, many or a size class.

v_gene: TRBV10-2; d_gene: -; abundance: -; j_gene: TRBJ2-7; CDR3nt: TGCGCCAGCAGTGCAAACCCGGGGAGGAAAGGCTACGAGCAGTACTTC; CDR3aa: CASSANPGRKGYEQYF
v_gene: TRBV3-1/TRBV3-2; d_gene: -; abundance: -; j_gene: TRBJ1-2; CDR3nt: TGTGCCAGCAGCCAAGTGACACAGGGTTATGGCTACACCTTC; CDR3aa: CASSQVTQGYGYTF
v_gene: TRBV28; d_gene: TRBD2; abundance: -; j_gene: TRBJ2-1; CDR3nt: TGTGCCAGCAGTGCCCCGGTGGCGGGAGGGCGTGAGCAGTTCTTC; CDR3aa: CASSAPVAGGREQFF
v_gene: TRBV7-9; d_gene: TRBD1; abundance: -; j_gene: TRBJ1-2; CDR3nt: TGTGCCAGCAGCTTAATGGGACAGGGCATGGGCTACACCTTC; CDR3aa: CASSLMGQGMGYTF
v_gene: TRBV9; d_gene: -; abundance: -; j_gene: TRBJ1-4; CDR3nt: TGTGCCAGCAGCGTAGCTGGGACGGGCCATAATGAAAAACTGTTTTTT; CDR3aa: CASSVAGTGHNEKLFF
v_gene: TRBV27; d_gene: TRBD2; abundance: -; j_gene: TRBJ2-3; CDR3nt: TGTGCCAGCAGTTTTGGGGGAGGGCTGACAGATACGCAGTATTTT; CDR3aa: CASSFGGGLTDTQYF
v_gene: TRBV7-2; d_gene: -; abundance: -; j_gene: TRBJ2-3; CDR3nt: TGTGCCAGCAGCTCAACGGGACTCGGCACAGATACGCAGTATTTT; CDR3aa: CASSSTGLGTDTQYF
v_gene: TRBV7-2; d_gene: -; abundance: -; j_gene: TRBJ2-3; CDR3nt: TGTGCCAGCAGCTTAAGGAGTGTCAGAACCAAAACAGATACGCAGTATTTT; CDR3aa: CASSLRSVRTKTDTQYF
v_gene: TRBV28; d_gene: -; abundance: -; j_gene: TRBJ1-5; CDR3nt: TGTGCCAGCAGTTTATCCGATCAGCCCCAGCATTTT; CDR3aa: CASSLSDQPQHF
v_gene: TRBV27; d_gene: TRBD1; abundance: -; j_gene: TRBJ2-7; CDR3nt: TGTGCCAGCAGTTTAGGGACAGATTCCTACGAGCAGTACTTC; CDR3aa: CASSLGTDSYEQYF
v_gene: TRBV6-6; d_gene: TRBD2; abundance: -; j_gene: TRBJ2-1; CDR3nt: TGTGCCAGCAGCCCGGGGGAGGGCCTTAGGAATGAGCAGTTCTTC; CDR3aa: CASSPGEGLRNEQFF
v_gene: TRBV11-2; d_gene: TRBD2; abundance: few; j_gene: TRBJ2-3; CDR3nt: TGTGCCAGCAGCTTAGACGGGGGGGCAGGGACGCAGTATTTT; CDR3aa: CASSLDGGAGTQYF
v_gene: TRBV6-5; d_gene: -; abundance: -; j_gene: TRBJ1-4; CDR3nt: TGTGCCAGCAGTCGAGGGACAACTAATGAAAAACTGTTTTTT; CDR3aa: CASSRGTTNEKLFF
v_gene: TRBV3-1/TRBV3-2; d_gene: -; abundance: few; j_gene: TRBJ2-5; CDR3nt: TGTGCCAGCAGCCAAGAGCGGCAGACCCAAGAGACCCAGTACTTC; CDR3aa: CASSQERQTQETQYF
v_gene: TRBV19; d_gene: -; abundance: few; j_gene: TRBJ2-1; CDR3nt: TGTGCCAGTAGCGGGTTCTACAATGAGCAGTTCTTC; CDR3aa: CASSGFYNEQFF
v_gene: TRBV14; d_gene: -; abundance: -; j_gene: TRBJ2-2; CDR3nt: TGTGCCAGCAGCAAAAGCCCCACAGGGTATCCCGGGGAGCTGTTTTTT; CDR3aa: CASSKSPTGYPGELFF
v_gene: TRBV28; d_gene: -; abundance: -; j_gene: TRBJ1-1; CDR3nt: TGTGCCAGCCGTTTCAGGAGGAACACTGAAGCTTTCTTT; CDR3aa: CASRFRRNTEAFF
v_gene: TRBV9; d_gene: TRBD2; abundance: -; j_gene: TRBJ2-7; CDR3nt: TGTGCCAGCAGTCGGGGACTAGCGGGACAGACCTACGAGCAGTACTTC; CDR3aa: CASSRGLAGQTYEQYF
v_gene: TRBV9; d_gene: TRBD1; abundance: once; j_gene: TRBJ2-2; CDR3nt: TGTGCCAGCAGCCCGGACAGGGTATTAGGGGAGCTGTTTTTT; CDR3aa: CASSPDRVLGELFF
v_gene: TRBV6-6; d_gene: TRBD2; abundance: -; j_gene: TRBJ2-2; CDR3nt: TGTGCCAGCAGCCCGGGACTAGGGGGCGGGGAGCTGTTTTTT; CDR3aa: CASSPGLGGGELFF
v_gene: TRBV7-3; d_gene: TRBD2; abundance: -; j_gene: TRBJ2-3; CDR3nt: TGTGCCAGCAGCCCGACTAGCGGGCTTGTAGATACGCAGTATTTT; CDR3aa: CASSPTSGLVDTQYF
v_gene: TRBV3-1/TRBV3-2; d_gene: -; abundance: -; j_gene: TRBJ1-1; CDR3nt: TGTGCCAGCAGCCAGCGCTTCCCGGTTGAAGCTTTCTTT; CDR3aa: CASSQRFPVEAFF
v_gene: TRBV9; d_gene: -; abundance: -; j_gene: TRBJ1-2; CDR3nt: TGTGCCAGCAGCGAAGACTCCGCTTCTGGCTACACCTTC; CDR3aa: CASSEDSASGYTF
v_gene: TRBV5-4; d_gene: -; abundance: few; j_gene: TRBJ1-1; CDR3nt: TGTGCCAGCAGCCTAGAAGCCATAGGGGGGATCCCTGAAGCTTTCTTT; CDR3aa: CASSLEAIGGIPEAFF
v_gene: TRBV19; d_gene: TRBD2; abundance: once; j_gene: TRBJ2-1; CDR3nt: TGTGCCAGTAGGGGACTAGCGGGGAGCTCCTACAATGAGCAGTTCTTC; CDR3aa: CASRGLAGSSYNEQFF
v_gene: TRBV14; d_gene: -; abundance: once; j_gene: TRBJ1-2; CDR3nt: TGTGCCAGCAGCCAAGAGAGGTCACCGACCGTCTATGGCTACACCTTC; CDR3aa: CASSQERSPTVYGYTF
v_gene: TRBV6-5; d_gene: -; abundance: -; j_gene: TRBJ1-5; CDR3nt: TGTGCCAGCAGTAACAGGGTGAATCAGCCCCAGCATTTT; CDR3aa: CASSNRVNQPQHF
v_gene: TRBV7-9; d_gene: -; abundance: once; j_gene: TRBJ1-2; CDR3nt: TGTGCCAGCAGCTTAGGAGTTTGGGAAGATGGCTACACCTTC; CDR3aa: CASSLGVWEDGYTF
v_gene: TRBV7-9; d_gene: -; abundance: -; j_gene: TRBJ2-5; CDR3nt: TGTGCCAGCAGCTTAGGAATACTGACGGGTGAGACCCAGTACTTC; CDR3aa: CASSLGILTGETQYF
v_gene: TRBV5-1; d_gene: TRBD1; abundance: -; j_gene: TRBJ1-6; CDR3nt: TGCGCCAGCAGCTCTGGGACAGCCACCTATAATTCACCCCTCCACTTT; CDR3aa: CASSSGTATYNSPLHF
v_gene: TRBV30; d_gene: -; abundance: -; j_gene: TRBJ2-1; CDR3nt: TGTGCCTGGAGGGGATTAGCTGAGAATGAGCAGTTCTTC; CDR3aa: CAWRGLAENEQFF
v_gene: TRBV6-6; d_gene: TRBD1; abundance: -; j_gene: TRBJ2-2; CDR3nt: TGTGCCAGCAGTTCCGGGACAGGGGGTATTCCCGGGGAGCTGTTTTTT; CDR3aa: CASSSGTGGIPGELFF
v_gene: TRBV11-2; d_gene: -; abundance: -; j_gene: TRBJ2-7; CDR3nt: TGTGCCAGCAGCTTCGATCCTCACGGGGGGCAGTACTTC; CDR3aa: CASSFDPHGGQYF
v_gene: TRBV28; d_gene: -; abundance: -; j_gene: TRBJ1-5; CDR3nt: TGTGCCAGCAGTTATTTTGGCAGGGGAAGACAGCCCCAGCATTTT; CDR3aa: CASSYFGRGRQPQHF
v_gene: TRBV28; d_gene: -; abundance: -; j_gene: TRBJ2-1; CDR3nt: TGTGCCAGCAGCCCCCCCGGGACTCAGGTTGAGCAGTTCTTC; CDR3aa: CASSPPGTQVEQFF
v_gene: TRBV5-1; d_gene: TRBD1; abundance: -; j_gene: TRBJ2-3; CDR3nt: TGCGCCAGCAGCGACAGGGGTTCTAGCACAGATACGCAGTATTTT; CDR3aa: CASSDRGSSTDTQYF
v_gene: TRBV7-9; d_gene: -; abundance: many; j_gene: TRBJ2-2; CDR3nt: TGTGCCAGCAGCCGGGACGTAAGCACCGGGGAGCTGTTTTTT; CDR3aa: CASSRDVSTGELFF
v_gene: TRBV5-1; d_gene: -; abundance: -; j_gene: TRBJ1-1; CDR3nt: TGCGCCAGCGGTCTTCAAGGGGCGTACAACACTGAAGCTTTCTTT; CDR3aa: CASGLQGAYNTEAFF
v_gene: TRBV5-6; d_gene: TRBD1; abundance: -; j_gene: TRBJ2-7; CDR3nt: TGTGCCAGCAGCTGGACAGGGGGTACCTACGAGCAGTACTTC; CDR3aa: CASSWTGGTYEQYF
v_gene: TRBV3-1/TRBV3-2; d_gene: -; abundance: -; j_gene: TRBJ2-5; CDR3nt: TGTGCCAGCAGCCAAGGCCTGCAAGAGACCCAGTACTTC; CDR3aa: CASSQGLQETQYF
v_gene: TRBV27; d_gene: TRBD1; abundance: -; j_gene: TRBJ1-5; CDR3nt: TGTGCCAGCAGGACAGGGTGGGGCCCCCAGCATTTT; CDR3aa: CASRTGWGPQHF
v_gene: TRBV20-1; d_gene: -; abundance: once; j_gene: TRBJ2-1; CDR3nt: TGCAGTGGGACGTGGAACAATGAGCAGTTCTTC; CDR3aa: CSGTWNNEQFF
v_gene: TRBV6-6; d_gene: -; abundance: few; j_gene: TRBJ2-5; CDR3nt: TGTGCCAGCAGTTACGGCAGGGGAACAGAGACCCAGTACTTC; CDR3aa: CASSYGRGTETQYF
v_gene: TRBV2; d_gene: TRBD2; abundance: -; j_gene: TRBJ2-5; CDR3nt: TGTGCCAGCAGTGGGCTAGCGGGAGGGCATGAAGAGACCCAGTACTTC; CDR3aa: CASSGLAGGHEETQYF
v_gene: TRBV4-2; d_gene: -; abundance: -; j_gene: TRBJ1-1; CDR3nt: TGTGCCAGCAGCCCCAGCTCAGGGTTTACCACTGAAGCTTTCTTT; CDR3aa: CASSPSSGFTTEAFF
v_gene: TRBV5-1; d_gene: -; abundance: -; j_gene: TRBJ2-1; CDR3nt: TGCGCCAGCAGCTTGGCCCCCCTGGCCAGGGACAATGAGCAGTTCTTC; CDR3aa: CASSLAPLARDNEQFF
v_gene: TRBV24-1; d_gene: -; abundance: few; j_gene: TRBJ1-5; CDR3nt: TGTGCCACCAGTGTTGAGGGGAATCAGCCCCAGCATTTT; CDR3aa: CATSVEGNQPQHF
v_gene: TRBV3-1/TRBV3-2; d_gene: TRBD1; abundance: -; j_gene: TRBJ1-2; CDR3nt: TGTGCCAGCAGCCTGGGACAGGCTACGTATGGCTACACCTTC; CDR3aa: CASSLGQATYGYTF
v_gene: TRBV5-1; d_gene: -; abundance: -; j_gene: TRBJ2-3; CDR3nt: TGCGCCAGCAGCTTGGAACGGGGGACAACAGATACGCAGTATTTT; CDR3aa: CASSLERGTTDTQYF
v_gene: TRBV7-3; d_gene: -; abundance: -; j_gene: TRBJ2-2; CDR3nt: TGTGCCAGCAGCTTGACCCCAGGGGGGACCGGGGAGCTGTTTTTT; CDR3aa: CASSLTPGGTGELFF
v_gene: TRBV5-8; d_gene: -; abundance: -; j_gene: TRBJ2-7; CDR3nt: TGTGCCAGCAGTAATCCGGGACGGAGCTCCTACGAGCAGTACTTC; CDR3aa: CASSNPGRSSYEQYF
v_gene: TRBV5-1; d_gene: -; abundance: many; j_gene: TRBJ2-3; CDR3nt: TGCGCCAGCAGCTTCCGGGGTCCCTCCTCAGATACGCAGTATTTT; CDR3aa: CASSFRGPSSDTQYF
v_gene: TRBV11-3; d_gene: TRBD2; abundance: -; j_gene: TRBJ2-7; CDR3nt: TGTGCCAGCTCCGCGGGAGGGCACTACGAGCAGTACTTC; CDR3aa: CASSAGGHYEQYF
v_gene: TRBV11-2; d_gene: TRBD2; abundance: -; j_gene: TRBJ2-2; CDR3nt: TGTGCCAGCACCGGGGGGACCGGGGAGCTGTTTTTT; CDR3aa: CASTGGTGELFF
v_gene: TRBV10-2; d_gene: -; abundance: once; j_gene: TRBJ1-1; CDR3nt: TGCGCCAGCAGTGAAAGGAGGTATACTGAAGCTTTCTTT; CDR3aa: CASSERRYTEAFF
v_gene: TRBV18; d_gene: -; abundance: few; j_gene: TRBJ2-2; CDR3nt: TGTGCCAGCTCACCAGAAAGGGCCGGGGAGCTGTTTTTT; CDR3aa: CASSPERAGELFF
v_gene: TRBV2; d_gene: TRBD2; abundance: many; j_gene: TRBJ2-1; CDR3nt: TGTGCCAGCAGCCCGGGACTAGCGGGAGGGAGCTACAATGAGCAGTTCTTC; CDR3aa: CASSPGLAGGSYNEQFF
v_gene: TRBV5-1; d_gene: -; abundance: -; j_gene: TRBJ2-7; CDR3nt: TGCGCCAGCAGCTTGGGGGCCCCCTACGAGCAGTACTTC; CDR3aa: CASSLGAPYEQYF
v_gene: TRBV3-1/TRBV3-2; d_gene: -; abundance: -; j_gene: TRBJ1-2; CDR3nt: TGTGCCAGCAGCCGCAGCAAGGTGCATGGCTACACCTTC; CDR3aa: CASSRSKVHGYTF
v_gene: TRBV28; d_gene: TRBD2; abundance: -; j_gene: TRBJ2-7; CDR3nt: TGTGCCAGCAGTTCCCTTTGGACTAGCGGCTCCTACGAGCAGTACTTC; CDR3aa: CASSSLWTSGSYEQYF